A single sample gave rise to the 26 T cell receptor beta chains below, sequenced in a study of cytomegalovirus exposure and HLA in healthy donors. 60 Vbeta and 13 Jbeta primers were used in PCR. Clones were read by immunoSEQ multiplex PCR, and TCRdb kept only the in-frame ones, dropping some. The sample gives about 150,000 clones, about 72% of which show up once; 1.1% to 1.5% is in the top ten. The sequenced sample consisted of PBMCs. Receptors originate from a male donor in good health and CMV-seronegative.

This chain uses TRBV6-6 with TRBJ2-6; the D gene is possibly TRBD2 (6 bases). CDR1 and CDR2 (germline): MNHNY, SVGAGI (reference sequence). This CDR3 spans 12 amino acids. The chain's CDR3 is CVGGGGANVLTF. CDR3 in DNA: TGTGTGGGAGGAGGTGGGGCCAACGTCCTGACTTTC.

V usage is TRBV5-1 and J usage is TRBJ2-3; D possibly corresponds to TRBD2 (5 bases). In germline, CDR1 is SGHRS, CDR2 YFSETQ. This CDR3 is 14 amino acids long. The germline V and J ends were trimmed by 0 bases and 6 bases, with 11 bases remaining between them. DNA for the CDR3: TGCGCCAGCAGCTTGGGGCTAGCAGGCGATACGCAGTATTTT. This encodes CASSLGLAGDTQYF.

The chain combines TRBV19 with TRBJ1-1; 7 bases line up with TRBD1. Germline CDR1 is LNHDA and CDR2 is SQIVND (reference sequence). The CDR3 runs to 13 residues. After removal of 7 bases from V and 1 base from J, the junction contained 3 bases not matched to a gene. The CDR3 here is CASIRTGNTEAFF. The CDR3 bases are TGTGCCAGTATCCGGACAGGGAACACTGAAGCTTTCTTT.

The genes are TRBV7-6 and TRBJ2-7; the match to TRBD1 covers 8 bases. Germline V gene data show CDR1 as SGHVS and CDR2 as FNYEAQ. The length of the CDR3 is 15 residues. V was clipped by 2 bases and J by 2 bases; unmatched bases: 5. The CDR3 sequence: CASSLTGGDAYEQYF. In DNA form, the CDR3 reads TGTGCCAGCAGCTTAACAGGGGGAGACGCCTACGAGCAGTACTTC.

This clone has just one count. J is TRBJ1-1 and V is TRBV7-9; D is uncertain. CDR3 size: 11 residues. V was clipped by 5 bases and J by 6 bases, with 7 bases between them. Germline-derived CDR1 and CDR2 are SEHNR and FQNEAQ (reference sequence). CDR3 nucleotides: TGTGCCAGCAGCCTCGTTTCTGAAGCTTTCTTT. Amino acid sequence: CASSLVSEAFF.

The chain employs TRBV6-5 and TRBJ2-3, with TRBD2 matching over 13 bases. Germline CDR1 MNHEY, CDR2 SVGAGI. V shed 6 bases and J 8 bases; nucleotides not matched to a gene: 8. The CDR3 consists of 15 residues. In DNA form, the CDR3 reads TGTGCCAGCAGGGGGACTAGCGGGGCACGGGGTACGCAGTATTTT. This codes for CASRGTSGARGTQYF.

The genes are TRBV9 and TRBJ2-5; D not certain. Germline V gene lookup returns CDR1 SGDLS and CDR2 YYNGEE. This CDR3 has 16 amino acids. With 0 bases removed from V and 3 bases from J, the gap between germline ends came to 15 bases. The CDR3 here is CASSVEFSNGKETQYF. The CDR3 nucleotides are TGTGCCAGCAGCGTAGAATTCTCGAACGGTAAAGAGACCCAGTACTTC. The complete variable domain, with remaining parts taken from reference TRBV9 and TRBJ2-5, reads DSGVTQTPKHLITATGQRVTLRCSPRSGDLSVYWYQQSLDQGLQFLIQYYNGEERAKGNILERFSAQQFPDLHSELNLSSLELGDSALYFCASSVEFSNGKETQYFGPGTRLLVL.

The chain links TRBV4-1 to TRBJ2-5; 8 bases line up with TRBD2. This CDR3 comprises 14 residues. The germline gives CDR1 MGHRA, CDR2 YSYEKL. V lost 1 base and J lost 5; bases outside the gene matches: 3. In DNA, the CDR3 is TGCGCCAGCAGCCAAGCGGCTAGCGGGGAGACCCAGTACTTC. Its protein product is CASSQAASGETQYF.

This chain joins TRBV6-5 and TRBJ2-7; D is possibly TRBD1 (6 bases). Between the trimmed V and J ends, which lost 2 bases and 2 bases, there was a span of 10 bases. The V gene's germline CDR1 is MNHEY and CDR2 SVGAGI. This CDR3 has 14 amino acids. CDR3 in DNA: TGTGCCAGCAGTTACCTCAGACAGGCCTACGAGCAGTACTTC. Translation: CASSYLRQAYEQYF.

V and J are TRBV2 and TRBJ1-1; 9 bases are shared with TRBD1. The length of the CDR3 is 13 residues. Germline lookup yields CDR1 SNHLY and CDR2 FYNNEI. V lost 7 bases and J lost 2; bases outside the gene matches: 2. CDR3 sequence reads: CASKQGANTEAFF. The CDR3 bases are TGTGCCAGCAAACAGGGGGCTAACACTGAAGCTTTCTTT.

This clone appeared a single time. This sequence joins TRBV7-2 and TRBJ1-2; possible D gene TRBD1, 6 bases. This CDR3 contains 12 residues. V lost 3 bases and J 8 bases, leaving 10 bases between the germline ends. Germline CDR1 is SGHTA and CDR2 is FQGNSA. The CDR3 DNA sequence: TGTGCCAGCAGCTTCGCGGGGGGCGGCTACACCTTC. The encoded protein is CASSFAGGGYTF. Full variable domain (remainder filled in from reference TRBV7-2 and TRBJ1-2): GAGVSQSPSNKVTEKGKDVELRCDPISGHTALYWYRQSLGQGLEFLIYFQGNSAPDKSGLPSDRFSAERTGGSVSTLTIQRTQQEDSAVYLCASSFAGGGYTFGSGTRLTVV.

The gene calls are TRBV7-8 and TRBJ2-2; a possible D gene is TRBD2 (6 bases). V lost 3 bases and J lost 2, with 13 bases in between. The CDR3 is 16 residues long. Per germline, CDR1 SGHVS and CDR2 FQNEAQ. CDR3 loop: CASSLGLGGNTGELFF. CDR3 nucleotides: TGTGCCAGCAGCTTGGGGCTCGGGGGAAACACCGGGGAGCTGTTTTTT.

The genes are TRBV5-4 and TRBJ1-2, with D possibly matching TRBD1 (6 bases). Trimming cost V 3 bases and J 6 bases, with 12 bases left between them. The length of the CDR3 is 13 residues. Germline assignment: CDR1 SGHNT and CDR2 YYREEE (reference sequence). The CDR3 region is CASSWGPVDGYTF. For the CDR3, the DNA is TGTGCCAGCAGCTGGGGGCCCGTGGATGGCTACACCTTC.

V is TRBV28 and J is TRBJ1-2, with TRBD1 as a possible D gene (6 bases). Germline V gene data show CDR1 as MDHEN and CDR2 as SYDVKM. The CDR3 is 16 residues long. Trimming shortened V by 7 bases and J by 7 bases, and 25 bases separated the two germline ends. CDR3 protein: CASMAGTNPQMAGYTF. The CDR3 DNA reads as TGTGCCAGCATGGCCGGGACAAACCCCCAGATGGCTGGCTACACCTTC.

V is TRBV18 and J is TRBJ2-2; D call uncertain. CDR1 is KGHSH and CDR2 is LQKENI in the germline V gene. The CDR3 loop spans 13 amino acids. V lost 3 bases, J lost 4 bases, and 6 bases lay in between. The CDR3 DNA sequence: TGTGCCAGCTCACCCATTAGCACCGGGGAGCTGTTTTTT. Its protein product is CASSPISTGELFF.

V gene TRBV7-8 combines with J gene TRBJ1-4; D not certain. This CDR3 has 13 residues. Trimming shortened V by 5 bases and J by 8 bases, and 12 bases separated the two germline ends. Germline V gene data show CDR1 as SGHVS and CDR2 as FQNEAQ. The CDR3 loop reads CASSPGVREKLFF. The CDR3 coding sequence is TGTGCCAGCAGCCCCGGGGTTAGGGAAAAACTGTTTTTT.

J is TRBJ1-3 and V is TRBV7-6; D call uncertain. The germline CDR1 and CDR2 sequences are SGHVS and FNYEAQ. Trimming removed 0 bases at V and 4 bases at J, with 10 bases between. This CDR3 comprises 15 residues. The CDR3 nucleotides are TGTGCCAGCAGCTTAGCGGGAGGGAGCGGAAACACCATATATTTT. Protein product: CASSLAGGSGNTIYF.

V and J are TRBV7-9 and TRBJ1-1, with TRBD1 as a possible D gene (5 bases). V lost 2 bases and J 3 bases, leaving 10 bases between the germline ends. The CDR3 length is 14 residues. Germline lookup yields CDR1 SEHNR and CDR2 FQNEAQ (reference sequence). The CDR3 nucleotides read TGTGCCAGCAGCTTACAAGGGGCGGACACTGAAGCTTTCTTT. This translates into CASSLQGADTEAFF. The full variable domain, rest sourced from reference TRBV7-9 and TRBJ1-1, is DTGVSQNPRHKITKRGQNVTFRCDPISEHNRLYWYRQTLGQGPEFLTYFQNEAQLEKSRLLSDRFSAERPKGSFSTLEIQRTEQGDSAMYLCASSLQGADTEAFFGQGTRLTVV.

J is TRBJ1-4 and V is TRBV15; D is perhaps TRBD1 (5 bases). Trimming removed 4 bases from V and 4 bases from J, with 19 bases in between. CDR1 LNHNV and CDR2 YYDKDF come from the germline V gene (reference sequence). The CDR3 spans 17 residues. The CDR3 loop is CATSTQNQGGINEKLFF. CDR3 in DNA: TGTGCCACCAGCACTCAGAACCAGGGTGGAATTAATGAAAAACTGTTTTTT. The full variable domain, in which reference TRBV15 and TRBJ1-4 provide the parts outside the CDR3, is DAMVIQNPRYQVTQFGKPVTLSCSQTLNHNVMYWYQQKSSQAPKLLFHYYDKDFNNEADTPDNFQSRRPNTSFCFLDIRSPGLGDTAMYLCATSTQNQGGINEKLFFGSGTQLSVL.

V usage is TRBV15 and J usage is TRBJ2-5, with 11 bases aligning to TRBD2. Germline CDR1 LNHNV, CDR2 YYDKDF (reference sequence). The CDR3 extends over 18 amino acids. With 1 base clipped from V and 2 bases from J, the junction kept 9 bases outside the gene matches. The CDR3 region has the DNA TGTGCCACCAGCAGAGGTGGTAGCGGGGGGGCTTTACAAGAGACCCAGTACTTC. This sequence encodes CATSRGGSGGALQETQYF.

The chain has TRBV28 and TRBJ1-3, with 10 bases that match TRBD1. The CDR3 sequence is 15 residues long. CDR1 and CDR2 (germline): MDHEN, SYDVKM. V shed 4 bases, J shed 2 bases, and the junction held 2 bases outside the gene matches. The CDR3 DNA follows: TGTGCCAGCAGTTCCGGGACAGGGGCTGGAAACACCATATATTTT. Encoded protein: CASSSGTGAGNTIYF.

This sequence joins TRBV6-5 and TRBJ2-3; the match to TRBD2 covers 7 bases. CDR3 length: 15 amino acids. The germline CDR1 and CDR2 sequences are MNHEY and SVGAGI. V trimming: 5 bases; J trimming: 4 bases; junction bases outside the gene matches: 9. Here the CDR3 reads CASSKRTSGSDTQYF. CDR3 DNA sequence: TGTGCCAGCAGTAAGAGGACTAGTGGATCAGATACGCAGTATTTT.

The chain links TRBV7-9 to TRBJ2-5; 9 bases are shared with TRBD2. The CDR3 covers 14 residues. Germline lookup yields CDR1 SEHNR and CDR2 FQNEAQ (reference sequence). V lost 3 bases, J lost 5 bases, and 4 bases stayed unmatched. CDR3 in DNA: TGTGCCAGCAGCTTCTCTAGCGGGATTGAGACCCAGTACTTC. Protein sequence: CASSFSSGIETQYF.

The chain recombines TRBV18 with TRBJ1-1; no clear D gene. CDR3 size: 14 residues. Germline V gene sequence: CDR1 KGHSH, CDR2 LQKENI. The V end was cut by 3 bases, the J end by 1 base, with 9 bases between. The DNA for the CDR3 is TGTGCCAGCTCACCGACACCCTCGAACACTGAAGCTTTCTTT. This encodes CASSPTPSNTEAFF.

V is TRBV6-1 and J is TRBJ1-2, with D possibly matching TRBD1 (6 bases). The length of the CDR3 is 15 residues. Germline loops: CDR1 MNHNS, CDR2 SASEGT. Trimming took off 5 bases at V and 0 bases at J, with 13 bases between the two ends. The CDR3 DNA reads as TGTGCCAGCAGTTCAGTCGACAGGACTAACTATGGCTACACCTTC. It is translated as CASSSVDRTNYGYTF.

The CDR3 spells CASSTGTGGRFAKNIQYF. In nucleotides, the CDR3 is TGTGCCAGCAGCACCGGGACAGGGGGCCGGTTCGCCAAAAACATTCAGTACTTC. The chain recombines TRBV7-8 with TRBJ2-4; 12 positions agree with TRBD1. Germline loops: CDR1 SGHVS, CDR2 FQNEAQ. This CDR3 is 18 amino acids long. The junction had 9 bases not matched to a gene; V was cut back by 5 bases and J by 1 base.